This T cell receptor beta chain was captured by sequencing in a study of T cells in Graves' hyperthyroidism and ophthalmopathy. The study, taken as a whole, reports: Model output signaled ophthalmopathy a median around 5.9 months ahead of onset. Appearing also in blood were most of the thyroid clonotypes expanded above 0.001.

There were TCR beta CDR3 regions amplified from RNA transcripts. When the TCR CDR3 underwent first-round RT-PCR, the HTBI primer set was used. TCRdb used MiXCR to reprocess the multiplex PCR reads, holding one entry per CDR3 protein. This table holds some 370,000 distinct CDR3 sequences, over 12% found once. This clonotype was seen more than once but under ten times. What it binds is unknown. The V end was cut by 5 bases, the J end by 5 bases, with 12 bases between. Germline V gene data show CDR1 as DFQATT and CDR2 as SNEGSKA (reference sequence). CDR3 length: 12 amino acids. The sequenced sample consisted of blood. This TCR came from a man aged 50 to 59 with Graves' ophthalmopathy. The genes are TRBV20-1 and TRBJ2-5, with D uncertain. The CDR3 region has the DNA TGCAGTGCTGATACCGGGCAGGAGACCCAGTACTTC. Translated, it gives CSADTGQETQYF.